This T cell receptor beta chain was sequenced in a study of post-analysis software for immune sequencing data. Study-level findings and limits: With F measure, samples from one preparation batch clustered together strongly. Patients showed TRBV5-6, TRBV5-1 and TRBV20-1 among roughly five TRBV segments more frequent than in controls.

cDNA libraries of TCR beta carried unique molecular identifiers. Via MiXCR, TCRdb re-called the PCR reads, giving one row per CDR3 protein. The sample consists of more than 500,000 distinct CDR3 sequences, roughly 34% of them appearing once. A few counts support this clonotype. The antigen remains undetermined. V lost 5 bases, J lost 4 bases, and 6 bases stayed unmatched. This CDR3 is 15 amino acids long. Per the germline V gene, CDR1 is MGHRA and CDR2 is YSYEKL. The J gene is TRBJ2-1, the V gene TRBV4-1; 9 bases align to TRBD2. The receptor was isolated from a girl younger than 18 with multiple sclerosis. Sequencing used blood. The CDR3 loop is CASSEFAGGYNEQFF. The CDR3 bases are TGCGCCAGCAGCGAGTTTGCGGGGGGGTACAATGAGCAGTTCTTC.